One sample yielded the 31 T cell receptor beta chains listed below, sequenced in a study of blood T cell repertoires in COVID-19. Sequenced by immunoSEQ multiplex PCR; TCRdb stores in-frame clones only, minus some. Seen here are 95,000 to 150,000 clones, about 82% observed once, and the top ten hold around 5%. The sequenced sample was peripheral blood. The source of these receptors is a human donor in a cohort sampled during active COVID-19.

This rearrangement joins TRBV19 to TRBJ2-2, with D possibly TRBD2 on 5 matching bases. Trimming shortened V by 5 bases and J by 6 bases, and 7 bases separated the two germline ends. Per germline, CDR1 LNHDA and CDR2 SQIVND (reference sequence). The length of the CDR3 is 12 residues. The CDR3 is CASSPGSGELFF. The CDR3, as DNA: TGTGCCAGTAGTCCGGGGTCCGGGGAGCTGTTTTTT.

V gene TRBV7-8 combines with J gene TRBJ1-4; D is undetermined. The CDR3 runs 12 residues. CDR1 and CDR2 from the germline V gene are SGHVS and FQNEAQ. V lost 1 base, J lost 8 bases, and 5 bases lay in between. The CDR3 sequence: CASSLGAEKLFF. CDR3 nucleotide sequence: TGTGCCAGCAGCTTAGGGGCGGAAAAACTGTTTTTT.

The rearrangement links TRBV12-3 or TRBV12-4 to TRBJ2-7, with a possible D match to TRBD1 (6 bases). V was clipped by 6 bases and J by 4 bases, with 10 bases between them. There are 12 residues in the CDR3. The CDR3 here is CASSQQGYEQYF. Here the CDR3 DNA reads TGTGCCAGCAGCCAACAGGGATACGAGCAGTACTTC.

This chain connects TRBV2 to TRBJ1-2, with D possibly TRBD1 on 6 matching bases. V lost 1 base, J lost 2 bases, and 14 bases lay in between. CDR1 is SNHLY, CDR2 FYNNEI, per germline. This CDR3 has 16 amino acids. The CDR3: CASSEVFDRRNYGYTF. The DNA of the CDR3 is TGTGCCAGCAGTGAAGTCTTCGACAGGCGGAACTATGGCTACACCTTC.

This chain uses TRBV4-3 with TRBJ2-5; TRBD2 matches 7 bases. Germline lookup yields CDR1 LGHNA and CDR2 YSLEER. The CDR3 totals 15 residues. J lost 5 bases, V lost 0 bases, and 6 bases had no gene match. CDR3 residues: CASSQDYGLGETQYF. The CDR3, as DNA: TGCGCCAGCAGCCAAGATTATGGACTAGGGGAGACCCAGTACTTC.

This clone was observed a handful of times. V and J are TRBV2 and TRBJ2-7; TRBD1 matches 8 bases. This CDR3 has 12 amino acids. The J segment lost 7 bases and the V segment lost 6 bases, leaving 5 bases of the junction unmatched. Germline V gene lookup returns CDR1 SNHLY and CDR2 FYNNEI. CDR3 DNA: TGTGCCAGCAGGGACAGGGCAGTTGAGCAGTACTTC. It yields the protein CASRDRAVEQYF. Full variable domain (remainder filled in from reference TRBV2 and TRBJ2-7): EPEVTQTPSHQVTQMGQEVILRCVPISNHLYFYWYRQILGQKVEFLVSFYNNEISEKSEIFDDQFSVERPDGSNFTLKIRSTKLEDSAMYFCASRDRAVEQYFGPGTRLTVT.

The chain joins TRBV5-1 to TRBJ2-1, with D possibly being TRBD2 (5 bases). Per germline, CDR1 SGHRS and CDR2 YFSETQ. V dropped 0 bases and J dropped 8 bases, with 12 bases sitting between them. This CDR3 is 14 amino acids long. Here the CDR3 reads CASSLGLAVDEQFF. Here the CDR3 DNA reads TGCGCCAGCAGCTTGGGGCTAGCCGTCGATGAGCAGTTCTTC.

This chain joins TRBV6-6 and TRBJ1-2; 8 nucleotides agree with TRBD1. Unmatched junction bases numbered 17, after V lost 6 bases and J lost 8 bases. The CDR3 totals 16 residues. Per germline, CDR1 MNHNY and CDR2 SVGAGI (reference sequence). CDR3 loop: CASSPNRGRRYSGYTF. In nucleotides, the CDR3 is TGTGCCAGCAGCCCTAACAGGGGGAGAAGATATTCGGGCTACACCTTC.

The chain uses TRBV29-1 and TRBJ2-7; 9 bases are shared with TRBD1. The CDR3 loop spans 19 amino acids. Germline assignment: CDR1 SQVTM and CDR2 ANQGSEA. V shed 6 bases and J 4 bases; nucleotides not matched to a gene: 25. The CDR3 DNA sequence: TGCAGCGTAGCTCCCGATCGTACAGGGGGCCCCGTTACTTTGTACGAGCAGTACTTC. Translated: CSVAPDRTGGPVTLYEQYF.

The CDR3 protein is CASSPVPRGRSYEQYF. In nucleotides, the CDR3 is TGTGCCAGCAGTCCCGTCCCCAGGGGCCGATCCTACGAGCAGTACTTC. This sequence joins TRBV28 and TRBJ2-7; D is perhaps TRBD1 (6 bases). V was shortened by 5 bases and J by 1 base, with 18 bases between the two germline ends. The CDR3 is 16 amino acids. From germline, CDR1 is MDHEN and CDR2 SYDVKM. Using reference TRBV28 and TRBJ2-7 for the parts outside the CDR3, the full variable domain is DVKVTQSSRYLVKRTGEKVFLECVQDMDHENMFWYRQDPGLGLRLIYFSYDVKMKEKGDIPEGYSVSREKKERFSLILESASTNQTSMYLCASSPVPRGRSYEQYFGPGTRLTVT.

The chain is built from TRBV5-6 and TRBJ1-1, with 7 bases aligning to TRBD1. The V gene end was trimmed by 2 bases and the J gene end by 1 base; junction bases not matched to a gene: 2. The CDR3 sequence is 14 residues long. From germline, CDR1 is SGHDT and CDR2 YYEEEE. CDR3 residues: CASSFGTANTEAFF. For the CDR3, the DNA is TGTGCCAGCAGCTTTGGGACAGCGAACACTGAAGCTTTCTTT.

This chain joins TRBV4-1 and TRBJ2-1; 7 nucleotides align to TRBD2. Per the germline V gene, CDR1 is MGHRA and CDR2 is YSYEKL. Trimming cost V 1 base and J 7 bases; bases outside gene matches: 4. This CDR3 comprises 14 residues. The CDR3 loop is CASSQGLADNEQFF. The CDR3 bases are TGCGCCAGCAGCCAAGGACTAGCCGATAATGAGCAGTTCTTC.

This clone occurred once. This chain uses TRBV27 with TRBJ2-1, with TRBD2 as a possible D gene (6 bases). The CDR3 sequence is 14 residues long. The V and J ends lost 5 bases and 7 bases respectively, with 15 bases between them. Germline V gene sequence: CDR1 MNHEY, CDR2 SMNVEV (reference sequence). CDR3 coding DNA: TGTGCCAGCAGTCCCCCCGGGACTGTTAATGAGCAGTTCTTC. Translation gives CASSPPGTVNEQFF.

This clone was seen only a few times. The gene calls are TRBV14 and TRBJ2-2; perhaps TRBD1 as D (5 bases). The V gene's germline CDR1 is SGHDN and CDR2 FVKESK. CDR3 length: 15 residues. Trimming took off 3 bases at V and 3 bases at J, with 11 bases between the two ends. The CDR3 here is CASSQSRGYTGELFF. DNA of the CDR3: TGTGCCAGCAGCCAGTCTAGGGGATACACCGGGGAGCTGTTTTTT.

The chain recombines TRBV2 with TRBJ2-7; 11 bases fit TRBD2. Germline V lookup: CDR1 SNHLY, CDR2 FYNNEI. The CDR3 sequence is 15 residues long. Unmatched junction bases numbered 10, after V lost 7 bases and J lost 5 bases. Here the CDR3 DNA reads TGTGCCAGCAAGCCCTCGGGACTAGCGGTACACGAGCAGTACTTC. Translation: CASKPSGLAVHEQYF.

This chain uses TRBV19 with TRBJ1-2; D may be TRBD1 (5 bases). The V end lost 0 bases, the J end lost 1 base, and 21 bases lay between the germline ends. The CDR3 is 19 residues long. The V gene's germline CDR1 is LNHDA and CDR2 SQIVND (reference sequence). CDR3: CASSIDLGMAGQLNYGYTF. In nucleotides, the CDR3 is TGTGCCAGTAGTATAGATCTGGGCATGGCGGGGCAGCTTAACTATGGCTACACCTTC.

J is TRBJ1-6 and V is TRBV24-1; 7 positions agree with TRBD1. This CDR3 spans 14 amino acids. Germline V gene data show CDR1 as KGHDR and CDR2 as SFDVKD. V lost 8 bases to trimming and J lost 7 bases; unmatched junction nucleotides: 7. CDR3 sequence reads: CATNERQGNSPLHF. The CDR3 coding sequence is TGTGCCACCAACGAGAGACAGGGAAATTCACCCCTCCACTTT.

The chain has TRBV18 and TRBJ1-2, with 9 bases identical to TRBD1. The V segment lost 1 base and the J segment 2 bases; nucleotides outside the gene matches: 2. This CDR3 is 15 amino acids long. CDR1 is KGHSH and CDR2 is LQKENI in the germline V gene. The CDR3 region is CASSPLDRGNYGYTF. CDR3 coding DNA: TGTGCCAGCTCACCACTAGACAGGGGGAACTATGGCTACACCTTC.

The chain recombines TRBV13 with TRBJ2-3; D is possibly TRBD2 (5 bases). This CDR3 contains 13 residues. The germline V and J ends were trimmed by 5 bases and 4 bases, with 10 bases remaining between them. The germline V gene has CDR1 PRHDT and CDR2 FYEKMQ (reference sequence). The CDR3 DNA reads TGTGCCAGCAGCCTCACTAGTTCAGATACGCAGTATTTT. Its protein is CASSLTSSDTQYF. Combining the CDR3 with reference TRBV13 and TRBJ2-3 gives the whole variable domain AAGVIQSPRHLIKEKRETATLKCYPIPRHDTVYWYQQGPGQDPQFLISFYEKMQSDKGSIPDRFSAQQFSDYHSELNMSSLELGDSALYFCASSLTSSDTQYFGPGTRLTVL.

The chain recombines TRBV6-5 with TRBJ2-7, with D tentatively TRBD1 (6 bases). The CDR3 extends over 13 amino acids. In germline, CDR1 is MNHEY, CDR2 SVGAGI. Trimming took 8 bases from V and 1 from J, leaving 12 bases between them. CDR3 loop: CASGRDISYEQYF. As DNA, the CDR3 is TGTGCCAGCGGACGGGACATTTCCTACGAGCAGTACTTC.

The genes are TRBV10-3 and TRBJ1-6; no clear D. Trimming pared 0 bases from V and 6 bases from J, leaving 3 bases between. In germline, CDR1 is ENHRY, CDR2 SYGVKD. This CDR3 region has 13 residues. The CDR3 here is CAISESINSPLHF. CDR3 sequence (DNA): TGTGCCATCAGTGAGTCCATTAATTCACCCCTCCACTTT.

V usage is TRBV6-2 or TRBV6-3 and J usage is TRBJ2-7; 7 bases fit TRBD2. Trimming at V came to 0 bases and at J to 4 bases, leaving 6 bases not matched to a gene. Germline lookup yields CDR1 MNHEY and CDR2 SVGEGT. The CDR3 consists of 15 residues. The CDR3, as DNA: TGTGCCAGCAGTTACTCGGAAGCGGGGCGGTACGAGCAGTACTTC. Encoded protein: CASSYSEAGRYEQYF.

This clone has only one observation. The chain carries TRBV6-5 and TRBJ2-3; TRBD2 agrees at 10 bases. Germline values: CDR1 MNHEY, CDR2 SVGAGI. J lost 5 bases, V lost 5 bases, and 7 bases had no gene match. This CDR3 is built from 15 residues. Here the CDR3 reads CASSTSGISGDTQYF. DNA of the CDR3: TGTGCCAGCAGTACTAGCGGGATTTCGGGAGATACGCAGTATTTT.

The rearrangement joins TRBV12-3 or TRBV12-4 to TRBJ1-2, with 8 positions matching TRBD1. CDR3 length: 13 amino acids. J gave up 8 bases and V 6 bases, and 8 bases lay outside the gene matches. The CDR3 sequence is CASSPGQGYGYTF. The CDR3 nucleotides are TGTGCCAGCAGCCCCGGACAGGGTTACGGCTACACCTTC.

CDR3 sequence reads: CASSAQGGYGYTF. In DNA form, the CDR3 reads TGTGCCAGCAGCGCACAGGGGGGCTATGGCTACACCTTC. This chain uses TRBV5-6 with TRBJ1-2; 8 bases are shared with TRBD1. CDR3 length: 13 amino acids. The germline V gene has CDR1 SGHDT and CDR2 YYEEEE. V dropped 4 bases and J dropped 4; count of bases not matched to a gene: 3.

The genes are TRBV13 and TRBJ1-5, with a weak D call TRBD1 (5 bases). Deletions cut 1 base from V and 2 bases from J, with 9 bases between. CDR1 is PRHDT and CDR2 is FYEKMQ in the germline V gene (reference sequence). The CDR3 has 15 residues. DNA of the CDR3: TGTGCCAGCAGCTTAGCGGCGGGGGGCAATCAGCCCCAGCATTTT. Residues: CASSLAAGGNQPQHF.

This clone was observed once. This sequence joins TRBV20-1 and TRBJ2-5; TRBD1 is a possible D gene (6 bases). The CDR3 loop spans 11 amino acids. V was clipped by 5 bases and J by 2 bases, with 6 bases between them. Germline CDR1 and CDR2: DFQATT and SNEGSKA (reference sequence). The CDR3 here is CSAGQQETQYF. CDR3 nucleotide sequence: TGCAGTGCTGGACAGCAAGAGACCCAGTACTTC.

The chain recombines TRBV4-1 with TRBJ2-2, with D possibly being TRBD2 (5 bases). Per germline, CDR1 MGHRA and CDR2 YSYEKL. CDR3 length equals 12 residues. V was clipped by 4 bases and J by 7 bases, with 7 bases between them. The CDR3 protein is CASSRRDGELFF. The DNA of the CDR3 is TGCGCCAGCAGCCGTCGGGACGGGGAGCTGTTTTTT.

V and J are TRBV4-1 and TRBJ2-3; 11 nucleotides agree with TRBD2. This CDR3 has 17 residues. Germline V lookup: CDR1 MGHRA, CDR2 YSYEKL. With V trimmed by 3 bases and J by 5 bases, 10 bases remained unmatched. The CDR3 sequence: CASSQVPSSGRLDTQYF. CDR3 in DNA: TGCGCCAGCAGCCAGGTTCCTTCTAGCGGGAGGCTAGATACGCAGTATTTT.

The chain uses TRBV4-1 and TRBJ2-3; 12 nucleotides line up with TRBD2. Germline V gene sequence: CDR1 MGHRA, CDR2 YSYEKL. The V gene end was trimmed by 1 base and the J gene end by 5 bases; junction bases not matched to a gene: 4. The CDR3 has 16 amino acids. CDR3 sequence reads: CASSQVPGLAGDTQYF. In DNA form, the CDR3 reads TGCGCCAGCAGCCAAGTGCCGGGACTAGCGGGAGATACGCAGTATTTT.

Comment on this clone: This sample includes further DNA sequences coding for the same CDR3. This chain uses TRBV18 with TRBJ2-7, with 11 bases that match TRBD1. The length of the CDR3 is 14 residues. CDR1 KGHSH and CDR2 LQKENI come from the germline V gene. Unmatched junction bases numbered 0, after V lost 2 bases and J lost 3 bases. Written as DNA, the CDR3 is TGTGCCAGCTCACCAGGGACAGGGGGCTACGAGCAGTACTTC. Protein sequence: CASSPGTGGYEQYF.